This T cell receptor beta chain appears in the sequencing data of a study of CD8 T cells in ankylosing spondylitis. 5'-RACE, quantitative and with molecular barcodes, yielded the TCR beta libraries. MiXCR, applied by TCRdb to the 5' RACE reads, yields one record per CDR3 protein. The data contain some 400,000 distinct CDR3 sequences, about 22% of them singletons. This CDR3 comprises 12 residues. Per the germline V gene, CDR1 is SNHLY and CDR2 is FYNNEI. With 10 bases removed from V and 6 bases from J, the gap between germline ends came to 15 bases. General study results and limits: In ankylosing spondylitis blood, a motif of seven or eight highly homologous TCR beta variants appeared characteristic. Matched ankylosing spondylitis synovial fluid reportedly showed significant enrichment of disease-linked clones. Certain motif variants had earlier appeared in reactive arthritis synovial fluid and blood.

About this clonotype itself: Its target is not known.

The chain links TRBV2 to TRBJ1-2, with D perhaps TRBD1 (5 bases). The clonotype comes from a male donor with ankylosing spondylitis. Sequenced input: blood, either unsorted or a sorted T cell fraction (not recorded which). The CDR3 is CATSFQGHGYTF. CDR3 DNA: TGTGCCACTTCCTTTCAGGGTCATGGCTACACCTTC.